The 8 T cell receptor beta chains below come from one sample, sequenced in a study of OX40 agonist ivuxolimab in advanced cancers. Some clones are missing from TCRdb's copy, which holds only in-frame ones; the method was immunoSEQ multiplex PCR. In the table there are about 45,000 clones, approximately 91% of which are singletons. Material: CD4+ or CD8+ T cells sorted from blood, obtained in a trial of the OX40 agonist ivuxolimab. These receptors all come from an adult with an advanced solid tumor such as melanoma, head and neck, liver or kidney cancer.

J is TRBJ1-4 and V is TRBV6-5; D unresolved. The ends were cut back, 6 bases at V and 6 bases at J, with 17 bases in the middle. Germline CDR1 reads MNHEY; CDR2 reads SVGAGI. The CDR3 extends over 15 amino acids. The CDR3 DNA reads TGTGCCAGCAGCCCGCGCCCGTTCACCGATGAAAAACTGTTTTTT. Encoded protein: CASSPRPFTDEKLFF.

J is TRBJ2-7 and V is TRBV5-6; TRBD1 agrees at 7 bases. J gave up 3 bases and V 2 bases, and 2 bases lay outside the gene matches. CDR3 size: 13 residues. The germline gives CDR1 SGHDT, CDR2 YYEEEE. CDR3 bases: TGTGCCAGCAGCTTTGGGGACAGCTACGAGCAGTACTTC. Protein: CASSFGDSYEQYF.

V usage is TRBV11-2 and J usage is TRBJ2-3, with D hard to call. With 6 bases removed from V and 1 base from J, the gap between germline ends came to 14 bases. The CDR3 length is 15 residues. CDR1 and CDR2 (germline): SGHAT, FQNNGV. CDR3: CASSSPVGGTDTQYF. CDR3 sequence (DNA): TGTGCCAGCAGTTCCCCTGTGGGTGGCACAGATACGCAGTATTTT.

V and J are TRBV2 and TRBJ1-1; a possible D gene is TRBD1 (6 bases). Trimming stripped 7 bases from V and 8 bases from J, with 20 bases between. Germline CDR1 is SNHLY and CDR2 is FYNNEI. This CDR3 is built from 14 residues. CDR3: CASKDPSRGTEAFF. The DNA of the CDR3 is TGTGCCAGCAAAGATCCGTCCAGGGGAACGGAAGCTTTCTTT.

The J gene is TRBJ2-7, the V gene TRBV18; no clear D. The germline V gene has CDR1 KGHSH and CDR2 LQKENI. The CDR3 sequence is 14 residues long. V was clipped by 3 bases and J by 4 bases, with 13 bases between them. The DNA of the CDR3 is TGTGCCAGCTCACCGGTGCCTACGACTTACGAGCAGTACTTC. Translation gives CASSPVPTTYEQYF.

This chain uses TRBV7-9 with TRBJ1-5; TRBD1 is a possible D gene (5 bases). The CDR3 consists of 16 residues. Germline values: CDR1 SEHNR, CDR2 FQNEAQ (reference sequence). Trimming took 9 bases from V and 0 from J, leaving 18 bases between them. The CDR3 nucleotides are TGTGCCAGGGGATTACGGGGACCCTATAGCAATCAGCCCCAGCATTTT. This gives the protein CARGLRGPYSNQPQHF.

This rearrangement joins TRBV14 to TRBJ2-5; no clear D. V was clipped by 6 bases and J by 0 bases, with 17 bases between them. This CDR3 has 16 amino acids. Germline values: CDR1 SGHDN, CDR2 FVKESK. The CDR3 protein is CASRCRCGPNQETQYF. The CDR3 DNA is TGTGCCAGCAGATGCAGGTGTGGTCCCAACCAAGAGACCCAGTACTTC.

V and J are TRBV28 and TRBJ1-2; the D gene is possibly TRBD1 (6 bases). V lost 4 bases, J lost 4 bases, and 16 bases lay in between. Germline lookup yields CDR1 MDHEN and CDR2 SYDVKM. This CDR3 spans 15 amino acids. The CDR3 reads CASSYGQTFGYGYTF. The DNA for the CDR3 is TGTGCCAGCAGTTACGGACAGACCTTCGGCTATGGCTACACCTTC.